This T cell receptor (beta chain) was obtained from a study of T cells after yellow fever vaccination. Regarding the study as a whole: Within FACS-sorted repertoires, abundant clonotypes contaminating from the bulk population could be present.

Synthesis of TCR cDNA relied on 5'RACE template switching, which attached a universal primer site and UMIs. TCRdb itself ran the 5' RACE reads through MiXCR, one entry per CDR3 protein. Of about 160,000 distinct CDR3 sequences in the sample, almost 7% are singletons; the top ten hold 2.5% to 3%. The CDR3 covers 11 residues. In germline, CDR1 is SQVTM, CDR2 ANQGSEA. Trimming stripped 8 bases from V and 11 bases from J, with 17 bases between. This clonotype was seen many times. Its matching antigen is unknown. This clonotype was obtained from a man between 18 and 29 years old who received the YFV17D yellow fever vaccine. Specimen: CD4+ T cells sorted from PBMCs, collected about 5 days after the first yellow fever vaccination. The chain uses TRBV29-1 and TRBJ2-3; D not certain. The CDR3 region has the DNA TGCAGCCCCTTAATACCGGGTGGGCAGTATTTT. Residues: CSPLIPGGQYF.